The 7 T cell receptor beta chains reported below all come from one sample, sequenced in a study of T cells in Graves' hyperthyroidism and ophthalmopathy. Amplification yielded TCR beta CDR3 regions, with RNA transcripts as the source. HTBI primers were used for first-round RT-PCR of the TCR CDR3. TCRdb redid the calling of the multiplex PCR reads with MiXCR, one entry per CDR3 protein. The sample holds over 45,000 distinct CDR3 sequences, roughly 50% seen once. Input material: blood. These receptors were obtained from a woman under 40 with Graves' ophthalmopathy.

This clonotype was counted many times. In nucleotides, the CDR3 is TGTGCCAGCAGCTCCTCCGGGTTCTACTACGAGCAGTACTTC. Translated: CASSSSGFYYEQYF. The gene calls are TRBV5-6 and TRBJ2-7; no reliable D call. V was trimmed by 3 bases and J by 3 bases, leaving 13 bases between them. Germline V lookup: CDR1 SGHDT, CDR2 YYEEEE. The CDR3 covers 14 residues.

Regarding this clonotype: Because the CDR3's place on the DNA is in doubt, the DNA is left out and the CDR3 is given as listed by TCRdb. The V gene is TRBV29-1, the J gene TRBJ1-2; whether TRBD1, the table's D call, matches the DNA was not checked. The CDR3 spans 22 amino acids, including both terminal residues. CDR1 is SQVTM and CDR2 is ANQGSEA in the germline V gene. The CDR3 spells CSTGLAMDNEQFFGPGGFGYTF.

The chain has TRBV7-2 and TRBJ1-2; the D gene is possibly TRBD1 (5 bases). CDR1 is SGHTA, CDR2 FQGNSA, per germline. The CDR3 sequence is 13 residues long. Trimming pared 5 bases from V and 6 bases from J, leaving 13 bases between. The CDR3 sequence: CASSPEGQDGYTF. CDR3 sequence (DNA): TGTGCCAGCAGCCCCGAGGGGCAAGATGGCTACACCTTC.

The chain couples TRBV5-1 to TRBJ2-3; D perhaps matches TRBD2 (6 bases). V was shortened by 7 bases and J by 0 bases, with 12 bases between the two germline ends. CDR1 is SGHRS, CDR2 YFSETQ, per germline. The CDR3 is 14 residues long. CDR3 in DNA: TGCGCCAGCCGCTCCCGGGGGAGCACAGATACGCAGTATTTT. Its protein is CASRSRGSTDTQYF.

In regard to this clonotype: The conserved phenylalanine or tryptophan is not found at the CDR3 terminus, so this likely reflects a read error. The chain links TRBV5-4 to TRBJ2-1; tentatively, D is TRBD2 (5 bases). Germline V gene data show CDR1 as SGHNT and CDR2 as YYREEE (reference sequence). CDR3 size: 15 residues. CDR3 amino acids: CASSLDSVFYNEQFL. In DNA form, the CDR3 reads TGCGCCAGCAGCTTGGATAGCGTCTTCTACAATGAGCAGTTCCTC.

About this clonotype itself: This CDR3 fails to terminate in the conserved phenylalanine or tryptophan, so it likely reflects a read error. The DNA is left out, because the CDR3 cannot be placed on it with certainty; the CDR3 is given as TCRdb lists it. V usage is TRBV5-6 and J usage is TRBJ2-5; TRBD1 is the table's D call, not checked against the DNA. From germline, CDR1 is SGHDT and CDR2 YYEEEE. Ends included, the CDR3 has 11 residues. The CDR3 protein is CASSLGDRGYL.

The V and J genes are TRBV14 and TRBJ2-1; a weak D match, TRBD2 (5 bases). From germline, CDR1 is SGHDN and CDR2 FVKESK. V was cut by 0 bases and J by 6 bases, with 18 bases left in between. The CDR3 is made up of 17 amino acids. CDR3 nucleotide sequence: TGTGCCAGCAGCCAAGAAAGCTGGGCGAGGGAAAGCAATGAGCAGTTCTTC. This encodes CASSQESWARESNEQFF.